This TCR beta chain came from a study of T cells expressing NK-cell markers. As for the study in general: Just one sequenced donor of eight was HCMV-seronegative, while seven were seropositive. Whole-study results and caveats: The study found dominant NKG2C+ clonotypes at 1.0-7.0% of CD8+ T cells in roughly six donors.

CDR1 MNHEY and CDR2 SMNVEV come from the germline V gene (reference sequence). This CDR3 region has 15 residues. Each CDR3 protein gets one entry in TCRdb, which reprocessed the 5' RACE reads and gives no DNA. This sample contains about 190,000 distinct CDR3 sequences. In regard to this clonotype: Its antigen is still unknown.

The chain joins TRBV27 to TRBJ2-5. Sequencing was carried out using blood T cells: a sorted CD56 or NKG2C T cell subset, CD4+ or CD8+ T cells, or bulk PBMC T cells (not recorded which). The origin of this receptor is a man between 18 and 69 years old in good health. This CDR3 is CASSPTSEFQETQYF.